These 9 T cell receptor beta chains share one sample of origin, sequenced in a study of blood T cell repertoires in COVID-19. Only in-frame clones appear in the TCRdb table, and some are missing; sequencing was by immunoSEQ multiplex PCR. The data contain around 280,000 clones, around nine tenths of them singletons. Sequencing was performed on PBMCs or T cells enriched from blood (not recorded which). Every receptor here comes from a woman between 35 and 50 years old who had recovered from COVID-19.

The rearrangement uses TRBV9 and TRBJ1-2; no clear D. The germline CDR1 and CDR2 sequences are SGDLS and YYNGEE. The CDR3 sequence is 13 residues long. V lost 6 bases to trimming and J lost 0 bases, with 9 bases between them. This CDR3 is CASKGAANYGYTF. DNA for the CDR3: TGTGCCAGCAAAGGAGCGGCTAACTATGGCTACACCTTC.

The chain joins TRBV2 to TRBJ2-1, with 9 bases aligning to TRBD2. This CDR3 comprises 18 residues. V gave up 4 bases and J gave up 3 bases; unmatched junction bases: 13. Per the germline V gene, CDR1 is SNHLY and CDR2 is FYNNEI. The CDR3 coding sequence is TGTGCCAGCAGTGTTGGCGGGGGGGCAGACGGGGTCTACAATGAGCAGTTCTTC. Protein sequence: CASSVGGGADGVYNEQFF.

The chain uses TRBV7-2 and TRBJ1-5; 9 positions agree with TRBD1. The CDR3 totals 15 residues. Germline assignment: CDR1 SGHTA and CDR2 FQGNSA. The ends lost 5 bases at V and 0 bases at J; junction bases unmatched: 2. CDR3 residues: CASSLQGASNQPQHF. The CDR3 DNA reads as TGTGCCAGCAGCCTACAGGGGGCTAGCAATCAGCCCCAGCATTTT.

This chain joins TRBV7-2 and TRBJ2-7; D may be TRBD2 (6 bases). This CDR3 region has 16 residues. Trimming removed 5 bases at V and 0 bases at J, with 17 bases between. The germline V gene has CDR1 SGHTA and CDR2 FQGNSA. The CDR3 DNA follows: TGTGCCAGCAGCCCCGGCGGGATTTCAAGCTCCTACGAGCAGTACTTC. It specifies CASSPGGISSSYEQYF.

The chain employs TRBV6-1 and TRBJ1-4; D may be TRBD1 (6 bases). Germline-derived CDR1 and CDR2 are MNHNS and SASEGT. The CDR3 loop spans 14 amino acids. The germline V and J ends were trimmed by 0 bases and 8 bases, with 10 bases remaining between them. The CDR3 DNA follows: TGTGCCAGCAGTGAAGCACAGGGTTTCGAAAAACTGTTTTTT. Translation: CASSEAQGFEKLFF.

The CDR3 sequence: CASSDRLFSTGELFF. The DNA for the CDR3 is TGTGCCAGCAGTGATCGTCTATTTAGCACCGGGGAGCTGTTTTTT. The chain carries TRBV2 and TRBJ2-2; D is unresolved. The CDR3 totals 15 residues. V was shortened by 3 bases and J by 4 bases, with 12 bases between the two germline ends. Germline CDR1 is SNHLY and CDR2 is FYNNEI.

The genes are TRBV6-2 or TRBV6-3 and TRBJ1-2; the match to TRBD1 covers 9 bases. J lost 2 bases, V lost 2 bases, and 6 bases had no gene match. The CDR3 runs 16 residues. CDR1 is MNHEY and CDR2 is SVGEGT in the germline V gene. The CDR3: CASSYPMGQGNYGYTF. As DNA, the CDR3 is TGTGCCAGCAGTTACCCAATGGGACAGGGCAACTATGGCTACACCTTC.

The chain is built from TRBV5-1 and TRBJ1-1; TRBD1 matches 7 bases. Germline CDR1 and CDR2: SGHRS and YFSETQ. CDR3 length: 12 residues. The V gene end was trimmed by 4 bases and the J gene end by 6 bases; junction bases not matched to a gene: 3. The CDR3 DNA sequence: TGCGCCAGCAGCCAACAGGGGCCTGAAGCTTTCTTT. Translation gives CASSQQGPEAFF. The entire variable domain, with the rest obtained from reference TRBV5-1 and TRBJ1-1, is as follows: KAGVTQTPRYLIKTRGQQVTLSCSPISGHRSVSWYQQTPGQGLQFLFEYFSETQRNKGNFPGRFSGRQFSNSRSEMNVSTLELGDSALYLCASSQQGPEAFFGQGTRLTVV.

This clone was observed a few times. This chain uses TRBV28 with TRBJ2-5, with 9 nucleotides matching TRBD1. V dropped 2 bases and J dropped 5; count of bases not matched to a gene: 12. Germline V CDR1 and CDR2: MDHEN, SYDVKM. This CDR3 is built from 17 residues. CDR3 sequence reads: CASSLAGTGRRLETQYF. Written as DNA, the CDR3 is TGTGCCAGCAGTTTAGCCGGGACAGGGCGTCGTTTGGAGACCCAGTACTTC.